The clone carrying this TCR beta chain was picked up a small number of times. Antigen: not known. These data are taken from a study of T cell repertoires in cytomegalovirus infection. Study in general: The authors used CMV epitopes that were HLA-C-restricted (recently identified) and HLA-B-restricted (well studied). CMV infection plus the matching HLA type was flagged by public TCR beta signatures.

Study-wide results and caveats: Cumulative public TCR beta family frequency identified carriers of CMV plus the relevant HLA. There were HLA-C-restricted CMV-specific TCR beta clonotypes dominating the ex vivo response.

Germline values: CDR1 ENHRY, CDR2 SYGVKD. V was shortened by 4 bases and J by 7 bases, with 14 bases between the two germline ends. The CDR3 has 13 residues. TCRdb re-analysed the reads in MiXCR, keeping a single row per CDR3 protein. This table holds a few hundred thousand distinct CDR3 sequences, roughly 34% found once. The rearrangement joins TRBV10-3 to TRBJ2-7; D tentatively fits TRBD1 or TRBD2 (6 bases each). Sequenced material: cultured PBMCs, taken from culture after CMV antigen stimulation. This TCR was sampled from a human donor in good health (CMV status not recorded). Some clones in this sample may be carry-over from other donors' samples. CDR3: CAISGSGAGEQYV. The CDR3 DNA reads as TGTGCCATCAGTGGCTCGGGGGCTGGGGAGCAGTACGTC.